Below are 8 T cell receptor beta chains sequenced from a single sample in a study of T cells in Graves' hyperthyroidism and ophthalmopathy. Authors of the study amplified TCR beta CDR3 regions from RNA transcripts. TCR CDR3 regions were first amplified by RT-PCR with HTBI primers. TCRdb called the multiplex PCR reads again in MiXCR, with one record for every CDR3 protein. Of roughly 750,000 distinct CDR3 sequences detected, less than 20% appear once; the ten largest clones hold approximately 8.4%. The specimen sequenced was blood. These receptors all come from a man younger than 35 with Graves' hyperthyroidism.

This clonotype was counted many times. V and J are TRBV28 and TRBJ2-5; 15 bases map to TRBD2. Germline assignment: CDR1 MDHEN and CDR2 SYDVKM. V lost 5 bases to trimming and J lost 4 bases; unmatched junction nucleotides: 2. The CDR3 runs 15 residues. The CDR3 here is CASSPGLAGGETQYF. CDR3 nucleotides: TGTGCCAGCAGTCCGGGACTAGCGGGAGGAGAGACCCAGTACTTC.

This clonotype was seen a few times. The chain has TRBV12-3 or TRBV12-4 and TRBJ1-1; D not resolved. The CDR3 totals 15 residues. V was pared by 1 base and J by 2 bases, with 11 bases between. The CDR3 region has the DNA TGTGCCAGCAGTTTAGGGGCTGCTGTCAACACTGAAGCTTTCTTT. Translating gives CASSLGAAVNTEAFF.

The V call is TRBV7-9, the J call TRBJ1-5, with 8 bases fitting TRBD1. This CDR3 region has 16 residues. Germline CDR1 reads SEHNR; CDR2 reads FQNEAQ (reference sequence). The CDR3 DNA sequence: TGTGCGCCCAGAACTTTGGCTGGACAGGGAAATCAGCCCCAGCATTTT. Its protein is CAPRTLAGQGNQPQHF.

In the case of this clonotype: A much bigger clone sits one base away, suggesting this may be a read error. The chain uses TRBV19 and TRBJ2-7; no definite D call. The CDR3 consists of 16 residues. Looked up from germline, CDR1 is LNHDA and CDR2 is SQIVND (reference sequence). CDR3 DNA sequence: TGTGCCAGTAGTATAGATTCAGCTACCGCTATCTACGAGCAGCACTTC. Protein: CASSIDSATAIYEQHF.

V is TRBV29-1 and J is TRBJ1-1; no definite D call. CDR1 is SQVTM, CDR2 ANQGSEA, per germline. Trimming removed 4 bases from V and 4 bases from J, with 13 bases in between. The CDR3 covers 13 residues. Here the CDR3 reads CSVVTHLGTEAFF. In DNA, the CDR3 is TGCAGCGTTGTGACCCACTTGGGCACTGAAGCTTTCTTT.

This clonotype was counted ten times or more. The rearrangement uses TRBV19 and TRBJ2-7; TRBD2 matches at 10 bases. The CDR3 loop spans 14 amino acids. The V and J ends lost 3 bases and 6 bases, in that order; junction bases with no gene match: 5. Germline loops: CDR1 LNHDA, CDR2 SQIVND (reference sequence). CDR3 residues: CASSISSGSGEQYF. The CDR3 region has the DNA TGTGCCAGTAGTATCTCTAGCGGGAGCGGCGAGCAGTACTTC.

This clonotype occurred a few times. The CDR3 DNA reads as TGCGCCAGCAGCCAAGAGTCTGGTGGGTACGAGCAGTACTTC. Encoded protein: CASSQESGGYEQYF. V usage is TRBV4-1 and J usage is TRBJ2-7, with D unresolved. The CDR3 length is 14 residues. From germline, CDR1 is MGHRA and CDR2 YSYEKL. Between the trimmed V and J ends, which lost 0 bases and 4 bases, there was a span of 10 bases.

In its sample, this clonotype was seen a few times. The chain's CDR3 is CASSLGLDIDTQYF. The DNA for the CDR3 is TGTGCCAGCAGCTTGGGTCTAGATATAGATACGCAGTATTTT. The V gene is TRBV5-6, the J gene TRBJ2-3; D remains unclear. Per germline, CDR1 SGHDT and CDR2 YYEEEE. The CDR3 contains 14 residues. The ends were cut back, 0 bases at V and 5 bases at J, with 10 bases in the middle.